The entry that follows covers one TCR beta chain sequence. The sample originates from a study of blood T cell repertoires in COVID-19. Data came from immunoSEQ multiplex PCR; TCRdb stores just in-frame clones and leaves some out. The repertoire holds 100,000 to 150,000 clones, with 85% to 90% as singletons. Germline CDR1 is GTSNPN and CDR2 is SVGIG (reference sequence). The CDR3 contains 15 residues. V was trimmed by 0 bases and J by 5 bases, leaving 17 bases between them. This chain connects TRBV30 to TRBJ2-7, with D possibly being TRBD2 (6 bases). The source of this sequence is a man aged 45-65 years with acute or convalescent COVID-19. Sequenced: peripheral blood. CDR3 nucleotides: TGTGCCTGGAGTGTACGACGGGGGAGTGGGAACGAGCAGTACTTC. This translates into CAWSVRRGSGNEQYF.